A single sample is the source of the 18 T cell receptor beta chains below, sequenced in a study of shared clonotypes between healthy human individuals. TCRdb's table, derived via immunoSEQ multiplex PCR, lists solely in-frame clones and lacks some. The data show roughly 700,000 clones, about nine tenths seen once. Sequenced: memory CD8+ T cells from PBMCs. Documented subset: CD45RO+ cells pooled with CCR7-negative TemRA cells. These receptor sequences come from a man younger than 35 in good health. Some clones in this sample may be carry-over from other donors' samples.

The chain employs TRBV7-6 and TRBJ2-5; 14 bases fit TRBD2. Germline values: CDR1 SGHVS, CDR2 FNYEAQ. The V and J ends lost 5 bases and 2 bases, in that order; junction bases with no gene match: 10. This CDR3 is built from 18 residues. Here the CDR3 DNA reads TGTGCCAGCAGCCGCCGGCCGGGACTAGCGGGGGCACAAGAGACCCAGTACTTC. It translates to CASSRRPGLAGAQETQYF.

The chain couples TRBV7-9 to TRBJ2-7, with 7 bases that match TRBD1. This CDR3 has 15 residues. Germline V gene lookup returns CDR1 SEHNR and CDR2 FQNEAQ (reference sequence). Trimming removed 6 bases from V and 7 bases from J; junction bases left unmatched: 15. The CDR3 loop is CASSPRDSDDEEQYF. In nucleotides, the CDR3 is TGTGCCAGCAGTCCCCGGGACAGTGACGACGAGGAGCAGTACTTC.

V and J are TRBV7-9 and TRBJ1-1; D remains unclear. Germline V gene sequence: CDR1 SEHNR, CDR2 FQNEAQ (reference sequence). The CDR3 sequence is 13 residues long. Trimming took off 6 bases at V and 8 bases at J, with 16 bases between the two ends. CDR3 coding DNA: TGTGCCAGCAGGCCGGGCCTTAAGCAAGAAGCTTTCTTT. The encoded protein is CASRPGLKQEAFF.

This clone showed up just a few times. The chain has TRBV27 and TRBJ2-1; D is possibly TRBD2 (5 bases). Trimming took 2 bases from V and 4 from J, leaving 12 bases between them. Germline V gene data show CDR1 as MNHEY and CDR2 as SMNVEV (reference sequence). The CDR3 spans 15 residues. The CDR3 nucleotides read TGTGCCAGCAGTTTAGGGGTAGCGAGTTACAATGAGCAGTTCTTC. It codes for CASSLGVASYNEQFF.

The chain has TRBV27 and TRBJ1-1; perhaps TRBD1 as D (6 bases). The V gene's germline CDR1 is MNHEY and CDR2 SMNVEV (reference sequence). V was clipped by 4 bases and J by 1 base, with 7 bases between them. The CDR3 covers 13 residues. The DNA of the CDR3 is TGTGCCAGCAGTTGGACAGCGAACACTGAAGCTTTCTTT. Protein sequence: CASSWTANTEAFF.

The rearrangement joins TRBV6-5 to TRBJ1-5; 10 bases agree with TRBD1. CDR3 size: 15 residues. After removal of 6 bases from V and 6 bases from J, the junction contained 8 bases not matched to a gene. From germline, CDR1 is MNHEY and CDR2 SVGAGI. This CDR3 reads CASSYGQGVGQPQHF. CDR3 nucleotides: TGTGCCAGCAGCTATGGACAGGGGGTAGGTCAGCCCCAGCATTTT.

The gene calls are TRBV4-1 and TRBJ2-7; 7 bases line up with TRBD1. Germline V CDR1 and CDR2: MGHRA, YSYEKL. V shed 1 base, J shed 6 bases, and the junction held 15 bases outside the gene matches. This CDR3 is built from 17 residues. The CDR3 DNA reads TGCGCCAGCAGCCAAGTTCCCCCGATGGACAGGCGCAGCGAGCAGTACTTC. Residues: CASSQVPPMDRRSEQYF.

This clone was seen a single time. This chain joins TRBV29-1 and TRBJ2-1; TRBD2 matches at 8 bases. From germline, CDR1 is SQVTM and CDR2 ANQGSEA. V gave up 7 bases and J gave up 8 bases; unmatched junction bases: 13. This CDR3 contains 14 residues. For the CDR3, the DNA is TGCAGCGCCCTTCGGGAGGGCCAGTTTGATGAGCAGTTCTTC. Its protein is CSALREGQFDEQFF.

This clone was counted at least ten times. V usage is TRBV28 and J usage is TRBJ2-7, with unresolved D. V was trimmed by 3 bases and J by 6 bases, leaving 9 bases between them. The CDR3 is 12 residues long. Per the germline V gene, CDR1 is MDHEN and CDR2 is SYDVKM. CDR3 nucleotide sequence: TGTGCCAGCAGTTTCAGACACTCCGAGCAGTACTTC. Residues: CASSFRHSEQYF.

The gene calls are TRBV19 and TRBJ1-3; no clear D. The germline CDR1 and CDR2 sequences are LNHDA and SQIVND (reference sequence). The CDR3 runs to 11 residues. V lost 10 bases to trimming and J lost 4 bases, with 8 bases between them. This CDR3 reads CATSGGNTIYF. The DNA of the CDR3 is TGTGCCACCTCCGGAGGAAACACCATATATTTT.

The rearrangement uses TRBV28 and TRBJ2-7; the match to TRBD2 covers 7 bases. After removal of 2 bases from V and 3 bases from J, the junction contained 4 bases not matched to a gene. The germline gives CDR1 MDHEN, CDR2 SYDVKM. The CDR3 has 14 residues. CDR3 bases: TGTGCCAGCAGTTTACCGGGACTACACTACGAGCAGTACTTC. Translation gives CASSLPGLHYEQYF. The full variable domain, completed using reference TRBV28 and TRBJ2-7, is DVKVTQSSRYLVKRTGEKVFLECVQDMDHENMFWYRQDPGLGLRLIYFSYDVKMKEKGDIPEGYSVSREKKERFSLILESASTNQTSMYLCASSLPGLHYEQYFGPGTRLTVT.

The CDR3 region has the DNA TGTGCCAGCAGCTTAATGGGACTAACTAGGGATGAGCAGTTCTTC. Its protein product is CASSLMGLTRDEQFF. V usage is TRBV7-3 and J usage is TRBJ2-1; 7 positions match TRBD2. CDR1 SGHTA and CDR2 FQGTGA come from the germline V gene. J lost 8 bases, V lost 1 base, and 8 bases had no gene match. There are 15 residues in the CDR3.

The J gene is TRBJ2-5, the V gene TRBV7-9; tentative D call: TRBD2 (5 bases). The CDR3 is 18 amino acids. Deletions cut 5 bases from V and 5 bases from J, with 27 bases between. The germline V gene encodes CDR1 SEHNR and CDR2 FQNEAQ (reference sequence). The CDR3 sequence is CASSLPGSPRRIRETQYF. DNA for the CDR3: TGTGCCAGCAGCCTCCCGGGTTCTCCCCGGAGGATCCGGGAGACCCAGTACTTC.

This clone has a handful of counts. V usage is TRBV14 and J usage is TRBJ1-1; D is ambiguous. Trimming left V 1 base short and J 7 bases short, with 1 base between. The germline V gene has CDR1 SGHDN and CDR2 FVKESK. This CDR3 has 10 residues. The DNA for the CDR3 is TGTGCCAGCAGCCAAGTTGAAGCTTTCTTT. Translated, it gives CASSQVEAFF.

J is TRBJ2-2 and V is TRBV30; D call uncertain. V was pared by 4 bases and J by 4 bases, with 7 bases between. The CDR3 spans 12 residues. Germline CDR1 GTSNPN, CDR2 SVGIG (reference sequence). CDR3 region: CAWTPGTGELFF. The CDR3 coding sequence is TGTGCCTGGACTCCAGGCACCGGGGAGCTGTTTTTT.

This clone was seen just once. The J gene is TRBJ1-5, the V gene TRBV27, with D uncertain. Looked up from germline, CDR1 is MNHEY and CDR2 is SMNVEV (reference sequence). The ends were cut back, 3 bases at V and 3 bases at J, with 12 bases in the middle. The CDR3 is made up of 15 amino acids. The CDR3 nucleotides read TGTGCCAGCAGTTTGTCCGAGCCACTCAATCAGCCCCAGCATTTT. Its protein is CASSLSEPLNQPQHF.

The chain has TRBV4-1 and TRBJ2-7; D gene uncertain. The germline CDR1 and CDR2 sequences are MGHRA and YSYEKL. The V end lost 1 base, the J end lost 2 bases, and 9 bases lay between the germline ends. The CDR3 runs 14 residues. The CDR3 protein is CASSQVDGTYEQYF. CDR3 nucleotides: TGCGCCAGCAGCCAAGTGGACGGAACCTACGAGCAGTACTTC.

This clone appeared once. The V call is TRBV9, the J call TRBJ2-5, with 8 bases that match TRBD2. Germline CDR1 reads SGDLS; CDR2 reads YYNGEE. V trimming: 6 bases; J trimming: 4 bases; junction bases outside the gene matches: 8. CDR3 length equals 14 residues. The CDR3 is CASTPGGRGETQYF. CDR3 in DNA: TGTGCCAGCACCCCGGGAGGGCGCGGAGAGACCCAGTACTTC.